The clone carrying this T cell receptor (beta chain) was picked up one time. Its antigen is still unknown. This sample was taken from a study of cytomegalovirus exposure and HLA in healthy donors. Regarding the study as a whole: Among the most significant clusters, several appeared linked to common viral pathogens in a later analysis. In a later analysis, compared with equally common non-associated chains, HLA-associated beta chains were more expanded.

V dropped 7 bases and J dropped 1 base, with 8 bases sitting between them. The CDR3 is 13 amino acids. Germline CDR1 reads SEHNR; CDR2 reads FQNEAQ (reference sequence). The study ran its PCR with 60 Vbeta and 13 Jbeta primers. TCRdb's copy holds only in-frame clones and misses some; the assay was immunoSEQ multiplex PCR. This table has some 190,000 clones, around 80% appearing once. The receptor's source is a girl between 10 and 17 years old in good health and CMV-seropositive. The material sequenced was PBMCs. This chain links TRBV7-9 with TRBJ1-5; no firm D call. The CDR3 DNA is TGTGCCAGCACCTTTATAAGCAATCAGCCCCAGCATTTT. Translating it yields CASTFISNQPQHF. The full variable domain, completed using reference TRBV7-9 and TRBJ1-5, is DTGVSQNPRHKITKRGQNVTFRCDPISEHNRLYWYRQTLGQGPEFLTYFQNEAQLEKSRLLSDRFSAERPKGSFSTLEIQRTEQGDSAMYLCASTFISNQPQHFGDGTRLSIL.